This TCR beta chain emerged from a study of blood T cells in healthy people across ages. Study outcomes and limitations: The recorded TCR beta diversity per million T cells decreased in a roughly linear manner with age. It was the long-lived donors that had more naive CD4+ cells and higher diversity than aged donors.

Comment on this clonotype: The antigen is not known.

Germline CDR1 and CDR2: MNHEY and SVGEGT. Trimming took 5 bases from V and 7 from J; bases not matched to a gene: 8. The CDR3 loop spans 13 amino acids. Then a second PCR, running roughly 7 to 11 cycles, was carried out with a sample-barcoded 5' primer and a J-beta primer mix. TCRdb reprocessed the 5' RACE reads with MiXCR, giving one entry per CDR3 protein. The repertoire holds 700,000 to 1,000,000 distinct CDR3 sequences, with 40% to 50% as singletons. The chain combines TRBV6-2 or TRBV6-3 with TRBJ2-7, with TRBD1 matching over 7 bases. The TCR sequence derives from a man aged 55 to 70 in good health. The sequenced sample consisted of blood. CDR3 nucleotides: TGTGCCAGCAGTCAGACAGGGAAGCGTGAGCAGTACTTC. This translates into CASSQTGKREQYF.